This is a list of T cell receptor beta chains from one sample in a study of type 1 regulatory T cells. Their recognized antigens are unknown. Each CDR3 protein gets one entry after TCRdb re-called the reads with MiXCR. The repertoire holds 60,000 to 80,000 distinct CDR3 sequences, around 60% seen once, with 7.6% in the top ten. Sequenced: cultured T cells, either the whole culture or a sorted T cell fraction (not recorded which). Receptor source: a human donor in good health. The CDR3 runs from the conserved cysteine through the conserved F or W. Fields, in order: D gene, J gene, V gene, clone size, CDR3 DNA, CDR3 protein. D genes are given only for firm matches. Only some rows state a clone size, as once, few, many or a class for expanded clones.

D gene: TRBD2; J gene: TRBJ2-2; V gene: TRBV5-4; clone size: many; CDR3 DNA: TGTGCCAGCAGCTCGCGACTAGCGGTGAACACCGGGGAGCTGTTTTTT; CDR3 protein: CASSSRLAVNTGELFF
D gene: TRBD2; J gene: TRBJ2-5; V gene: TRBV28; clone size: NA; CDR3 DNA: TGTGCCAGCAGTTTCGTCGCGGGGGTCGGCCTCCAAGAGACCCAGTACTTC; CDR3 protein: CASSFVAGVGLQETQYF
D gene: NA; J gene: TRBJ2-7; V gene: TRBV6-6; clone size: few; CDR3 DNA: TGTGCCAGCAGCCGGAGTGGCGAGGGGGGCTCCTACGAGCAGTACTTC; CDR3 protein: CASSRSGEGGSYEQYF
D gene: TRBD2; J gene: TRBJ2-7; V gene: TRBV12-3/TRBV12-4; clone size: once; CDR3 DNA: TGTGCCAGCAGGTGGGGACTAGCCAACTCCTACGAGCAGTACTTC; CDR3 protein: CASRWGLANSYEQYF
D gene: NA; J gene: TRBJ1-1; V gene: TRBV20-1; clone size: NA; CDR3 DNA: TGCAGTGCTAGAGATCTGGGGCCTAACACTGAAGCTTTCTTT; CDR3 protein: CSARDLGPNTEAFF
D gene: NA; J gene: TRBJ2-2; V gene: TRBV12-2; clone size: NA; CDR3 DNA: TGTGCAAGTCCCCCGAGGTACAGCACCGGGGAGCTGTTTTTT; CDR3 protein: CASPPRYSTGELFF
D gene: TRBD1; J gene: TRBJ1-1; V gene: TRBV5-1; clone size: few; CDR3 DNA: TGCGCCAGCAGCTTGGTTGACAGGGGGAACACTGAAGCTTTCTTT; CDR3 protein: CASSLVDRGNTEAFF
D gene: NA; J gene: TRBJ1-4; V gene: TRBV28; clone size: few; CDR3 DNA: TGTGCAGTGGGGGGACCCGGCGCAACTAATGAAAAACTGTTTTTT; CDR3 protein: CAVGGPGATNEKLFF
D gene: NA; J gene: TRBJ2-2; V gene: TRBV19; clone size: NA; CDR3 DNA: TGTGCCAGTAGTAATCAGATCGCGAACACCGGGGAGCTGTTTTTT; CDR3 protein: CASSNQIANTGELFF
D gene: TRBD2; J gene: TRBJ2-1; V gene: TRBV9; clone size: few; CDR3 DNA: TGTGCCAGCAGCCCCCCTCCGGGGACTACTCACAATGAGCAGTTCTTC; CDR3 protein: CASSPPPGTTHNEQFF
D gene: NA; J gene: TRBJ2-1; V gene: TRBV27; clone size: NA; CDR3 DNA: TGTGCCAGCAGTTTTTATGGAGGTACTCTTTACAATGAGCAGTTCTTC; CDR3 protein: CASSFYGGTLYNEQFF
D gene: NA; J gene: TRBJ2-2; V gene: TRBV7-3; clone size: NA; CDR3 DNA: TGTGCCAGCAGTCCCGGGACCACGAACACCGGGGAGCTGTTTTTT; CDR3 protein: CASSPGTTNTGELFF
D gene: NA; J gene: TRBJ2-7; V gene: TRBV11-1; clone size: NA; CDR3 DNA: TGTGCCAGCAGCTTACAGGGTGGCGAGCAGTACTTC; CDR3 protein: CASSLQGGEQYF
D gene: TRBD2; J gene: TRBJ2-7; V gene: TRBV5-1; clone size: medium-sized; CDR3 DNA: TGCGCCAGCAGCACGGGACTAACCCGCTACGAGCAGTACTTC; CDR3 protein: CASSTGLTRYEQYF
D gene: NA; J gene: TRBJ2-7; V gene: TRBV19; clone size: few; CDR3 DNA: TGTGCCAGCAGCGGGACACCCGCCTACGAGCAGTACTTC; CDR3 protein: CASSGTPAYEQYF
D gene: TRBD2; J gene: TRBJ2-2; V gene: TRBV6-2/TRBV6-3; clone size: few; CDR3 DNA: TGTGCCAGCAGTCGTCTAGCGGGTGGTTCCGGGGAGCTGTTTTTT; CDR3 protein: CASSRLAGGSGELFF
D gene: NA; J gene: TRBJ2-5; V gene: TRBV6-5; clone size: NA; CDR3 DNA: TGTGCCAGCAGTTACCAAACCCCTCAAGAGACCCAGTACTTC; CDR3 protein: CASSYQTPQETQYF
D gene: NA; J gene: TRBJ2-7; V gene: TRBV20-1; clone size: NA; CDR3 DNA: TGCAGTGCTTTCGACTATAGCGGTTCAGTTTACGAGCAGTACTTC; CDR3 protein: CSAFDYSGSVYEQYF
D gene: TRBD2; J gene: TRBJ2-1; V gene: TRBV28; clone size: medium-sized; CDR3 DNA: TGTGCCAGCAGTTTAGTAACTAGCGGCCCTTTCTTCAATGAGCAGTTCTTC; CDR3 protein: CASSLVTSGPFFNEQFF
D gene: NA; J gene: TRBJ2-2; V gene: TRBV5-5; clone size: NA; CDR3 DNA: TGTGCCAGCAGCTTTTTTGGGGGAGGCCCCTCGGAAGTCTCCGGGGAGCTGTTTTTT; CDR3 protein: CASSFFGGGPSEVSGELFF
D gene: NA; J gene: TRBJ1-1; V gene: TRBV5-1; clone size: few; CDR3 DNA: TGCGCCAGCAGCTTTGGGAACACTGAAGCTTTCTTT; CDR3 protein: CASSFGNTEAFF
D gene: NA; J gene: TRBJ2-1; V gene: TRBV6-1; clone size: NA; CDR3 DNA: TGTGCCAGCCCCGGGACCCCAATTTTATACAATGAGCAGTTCTTC; CDR3 protein: CASPGTPILYNEQFF
D gene: NA; J gene: TRBJ2-4; V gene: TRBV20-1; clone size: few; CDR3 DNA: TGCAGTGCTAGAGCCAAGTTAAACATTCAGTACTTC; CDR3 protein: CSARAKLNIQYF
D gene: NA; J gene: TRBJ2-1; V gene: TRBV7-6; clone size: NA; CDR3 DNA: TGTGCCAGCAGCTTAGGAGGACAGTCCTACAATGAGCAGTTCTTC; CDR3 protein: CASSLGGQSYNEQFF
D gene: NA; J gene: TRBJ2-3; V gene: TRBV20-1; clone size: few; CDR3 DNA: TGCAGTGCCAACCGAGGGGCAGGAGGCACAGATACGCAGTATTTT; CDR3 protein: CSANRGAGGTDTQYF
D gene: NA; J gene: TRBJ2-7; V gene: TRBV19; clone size: NA; CDR3 DNA: TGTGCCAGTAGTCTACAAGGGGACATTCCCTTAGAGCAGTACTTC; CDR3 protein: CASSLQGDIPLEQYF
D gene: TRBD2; J gene: TRBJ2-5; V gene: TRBV28; clone size: few; CDR3 DNA: TGTGCCAGCAGTGTAAAATGGACTAGCGGAAAACAAGAGACCCAGTACTTC; CDR3 protein: CASSVKWTSGKQETQYF
D gene: TRBD2; J gene: TRBJ2-1; V gene: TRBV19; clone size: NA; CDR3 DNA: TGTGCCAGTAGTCCAACCAGAGGCAGCGGGAGTGAGAATGAGCAGTTCTTC; CDR3 protein: CASSPTRGSGSENEQFF
D gene: TRBD2; J gene: TRBJ2-2; V gene: TRBV19; clone size: NA; CDR3 DNA: TGTGCCAGTAGTTTAGCGGGAGGACCCACCGGGGAGCTGTTTTTT; CDR3 protein: CASSLAGGPTGELFF
D gene: TRBD2; J gene: TRBJ2-7; V gene: TRBV5-4; clone size: few; CDR3 DNA: TGTGCCAGCAGCTTCGGGACTAGCTCCTACGAGCAGTACTTC; CDR3 protein: CASSFGTSSYEQYF
D gene: NA; J gene: TRBJ2-1; V gene: TRBV3-1; clone size: few; CDR3 DNA: TGTGCCAGCAGCCCCATGGGGGATGAGCAGTTCTTC; CDR3 protein: CASSPMGDEQFF
D gene: NA; J gene: TRBJ2-7; V gene: TRBV7-9; clone size: NA; CDR3 DNA: TGTGCCAGCAGCCCCCTTGATAAGGGGACGGGTACCGAGCAGTACTTC; CDR3 protein: CASSPLDKGTGTEQYF
D gene: TRBD2; J gene: TRBJ2-7; V gene: TRBV20-1; clone size: NA; CDR3 DNA: TGCAGTGCTAAAAAAGGGACTAGCGGGAGATTCTCCTACGAGCAGTACTTC; CDR3 protein: CSAKKGTSGRFSYEQYF
D gene: NA; J gene: TRBJ2-3; V gene: TRBV12-5; clone size: once; CDR3 DNA: TGTGCTAGTGGTTTGGTACGCACAGATACGCAGTATTTT; CDR3 protein: CASGLVRTDTQYF
D gene: NA; J gene: TRBJ1-1; V gene: TRBV7-2; clone size: NA; CDR3 DNA: TGTGCCAGCAGCTTAGCGGCGGACCCGAACACTGAAGCTTTCTTT; CDR3 protein: CASSLAADPNTEAFF
D gene: TRBD1; J gene: TRBJ2-7; V gene: TRBV19; clone size: NA; CDR3 DNA: TGTGCCAGTATAGGACAGGGGGCCTACGAGCAGTACTTC; CDR3 protein: CASIGQGAYEQYF
D gene: NA; J gene: TRBJ2-6; V gene: TRBV20-1; clone size: few; CDR3 DNA: TGCAGTGCCCGAAGCGGTTCTGGGGCCAACGTCCTGACTTTC; CDR3 protein: CSARSGSGANVLTF
D gene: NA; J gene: TRBJ2-7; V gene: TRBV7-2; clone size: NA; CDR3 DNA: TGTGCCAGCAGCTTAGGCAGACAGGTAGCCTACGAGCAGTACTTC; CDR3 protein: CASSLGRQVAYEQYF
D gene: NA; J gene: TRBJ2-1; V gene: TRBV10-3; clone size: NA; CDR3 DNA: TGTGCCATCAGTGAGGGTTTCGGTGAGCAGTTCTTC; CDR3 protein: CAISEGFGEQFF
D gene: NA; J gene: TRBJ2-3; V gene: TRBV18; clone size: NA; CDR3 DNA: TGTGCCAGCTCATCCAGCACAGATACGCAGTATTTT; CDR3 protein: CASSSSTDTQYF
D gene: NA; J gene: TRBJ2-3; V gene: TRBV24-1; clone size: NA; CDR3 DNA: TGTGCCACCAGTGATAGGGATCGGCCATACGCAGATACGCAGTATTTT; CDR3 protein: CATSDRDRPYADTQYF
D gene: TRBD1; J gene: TRBJ2-1; V gene: TRBV12-3/TRBV12-4; clone size: NA; CDR3 DNA: TGTGCCAGCAGGTCCTCAGGGGGAGTCTTAGGGAATGAGCAGTTCTTC; CDR3 protein: CASRSSGGVLGNEQFF